This TCR beta chain was observed in a study of spatial heterogeneity in lung cancer. Looking at the study overall: Samples were donated by 72 untreated early-stage non-small cell lung cancer patients. Researchers sequenced follow-up PBMC samples if they had them, and these came a median of about 2 years after resection.

TCRdb re-derived calls from the 5' RACE reads in MiXCR, one entry per CDR3 protein. The sample consists of about 36,000 distinct CDR3 sequences, roughly 8% of them appearing once. In its sample, this clonotype was seen many times. Time point indicated: blood at routine non-recurrence follow-up after resection. Without sorting, whole RNA was sequenced from tumor, nontumor lung or frozen PBMC. The source was PBMCs, collected at follow-up. The origin of this receptor is a male donor with early-stage non-small cell lung cancer.

The CDR3 region has the DNA TGTGCCATCAGTCCTACAGGGCAATCCTCAGTCGCAGATACGCAGTATTTT. The encoded protein is CAISPTGQSSVADTQYF. The V and J genes are TRBV10-3 and TRBJ2-3, with D possibly being TRBD1 (6 bases). Trimming left V 5 bases short and J 4 bases short, with 22 bases between. Per germline, CDR1 ENHRY and CDR2 SYGVKD. CDR3 size: 17 residues.